A selection of T cell receptor beta chains follows, all from one sample in a study of blood T cells in healthy people across ages. TCRdb recomputed calls from the 5' RACE reads with MiXCR, one row per CDR3 protein. The repertoire holds 540,000 or so distinct CDR3 sequences, with 27% as singletons. Sequenced material: blood. All receptors come from a woman aged 70-85 years in good health. The CDR3 runs from the conserved cysteine through the conserved F or W. The order of the fields is CDR3 DNA, CDR3 protein, J gene, clone size, V gene, D gene. D genes are given only for firm matches. Clone size is stated in some rows and not others, as once, few, many or a class when expanded.

TGTGCCAGCAGCCAAGGGGTTCGACGGACCGGGGAGCTGTTTTTT,CASSQGVRRTGELFF,TRBJ2-2,NA,TRBV14,NA
TGCAGCGTGCTACTTAAACGGGAGCAGTTCTTC,CSVLLKREQFF,TRBJ2-1,once,TRBV29-1,NA
TGTGCCAGCAGCTTAACGGCTCTCTCGGGACAGGGGCCAACCAATGAGCAGTTCTTC,CASSLTALSGQGPTNEQFF,TRBJ2-1,NA,TRBV7-3,TRBD1
TGTGCCAGCAGCTCCTGGGCCCAGAGCTCCTACGAGCAGTACTTC,CASSSWAQSSYEQYF,TRBJ2-7,NA,TRBV7-2,NA
TGTGCCATCAGTCCTGGACAGGGAGGGAGTGAAAAACTGTTTTTT,CAISPGQGGSEKLFF,TRBJ1-4,NA,TRBV10-3,TRBD1
TGCGCCAGCAGCTCCGGGACATCGGGAGGAAACACCATATATTTT,CASSSGTSGGNTIYF,TRBJ1-3,NA,TRBV5-1,NA
TGTGCCAGCAGAAACAGGGAGGGGAACACTGAAGCTTTCTTT,CASRNREGNTEAFF,TRBJ1-1,few,TRBV12-3/TRBV12-4,NA
TGCAGTGCTCAACAAACAGGGCCTAATGAAAGACTGTTTTTT,CSAQQTGPNERLFF,TRBJ1-4,few,TRBV20-1,NA
TGTGCCAGCAGCTTAGTCTTCGGTTATTCCTACGAGCAGTACTTC,CASSLVFGYSYEQYF,TRBJ2-7,NA,TRBV7-2,NA
TGTGCCAGCAGTTTTCAGGGGGTACTTTGGGACGGGGAGCTGTTTTTT,CASSFQGVLWDGELFF,TRBJ2-2,few,TRBV27,TRBD1
TGTGCCAGCAGTGAAGGACAGATCAATCAGCCCCAGCATTTT,CASSEGQINQPQHF,TRBJ1-5,few,TRBV6-1,NA
TGTGCCAGCAGCAAAGCAGCAGTCCCTGGGGCCAACGTCCTGACTTTC,CASSKAAVPGANVLTF,TRBJ2-6,NA,TRBV21-1,NA
TGTGCCAGCAGTCGTGGGGGGGGACAGGTCAAAGACATTCAGTACTTC,CASSRGGGQVKDIQYF,TRBJ2-4,NA,TRBV7-2,NA
TGTGCCAGCATGCGCGGGGGGGGGGAGACCCAGTACTTC,CASMRGGGETQYF,TRBJ2-5,NA,TRBV2,TRBD2
TGTGCCAGCAGGAAGGGCCGCCACGAGCAGTACTTC,CASRKGRHEQYF,TRBJ2-7,few,TRBV28,NA
TGCGCCAGCAGTGTCTCCCTTCCCAACACCGGGGAGCTGTTTTTT,CASSVSLPNTGELFF,TRBJ2-2,NA,TRBV10-1,NA
TGTGCCAGCAGCTTAGCAGCGGGGGGGCTAGATACGCAGTATTTT,CASSLAAGGLDTQYF,TRBJ2-3,NA,TRBV7-2,TRBD2
TGTGCCAGCAGCGTAACGGGTGTCGGAGGGGCGGTTACAGATACGCGGTATTTT,CASSVTGVGGAVTDTRYF,TRBJ2-3,NA,TRBV9,NA
TGTGCCAGCACAGGGGAAAGGGACAGTGAGCAGTTCTTC,CASTGERDSEQFF,TRBJ2-1,NA,TRBV2,TRBD1
TGTGCCAGCAGTCCCCCGGGACTAGCCCAAGAGACCCAGTACTTC,CASSPPGLAQETQYF,TRBJ2-5,once,TRBV28,TRBD2
TGTGCCAGCAGTTTCGGCTTTGGGGCCAACGTCCTGACTTTC,CASSFGFGANVLTF,TRBJ2-6,NA,TRBV12-3/TRBV12-4,NA
TGTGCCAGCAGTGAAGCCACCATTCAGTACTTC,CASSEATIQYF,TRBJ2-4,few,TRBV6-1,NA
TGTGCCAGCAGCTTAGGGACTAGCGGGGGTTGGAAGCAGTTCTTC,CASSLGTSGGWKQFF,TRBJ2-1,few,TRBV11-3,TRBD2
TGCAGCGTTCGACAGGGTCGGGAGAATGGCTACACCTTC,CSVRQGRENGYTF,TRBJ1-2,NA,TRBV29-1,TRBD1
TGCAGTGCTACACCTGACAGGGGCTCGTACGAGCAGTACTTC,CSATPDRGSYEQYF,TRBJ2-7,NA,TRBV20-1,TRBD1
TGCGCCAGCAGCGGCGGGGGGCCCACAGATACGCAGTATTTT,CASSGGGPTDTQYF,TRBJ2-3,NA,TRBV5-1,TRBD2
TGTGCCATCAGTGCAAACAGGGATGGCACTGAAGCTTTCTTT,CAISANRDGTEAFF,TRBJ1-1,NA,TRBV10-3,NA
TGTGCCAGCAGCCAAGATAGGCCCAGACCCGATACGCAGTATTTT,CASSQDRPRPDTQYF,TRBJ2-3,NA,TRBV3-1,NA
TGTGCCAGCAGGGACAGTAACGTGTGGACCCAGTACTTC,CASRDSNVWTQYF,TRBJ2-5,few,TRBV12-3/TRBV12-4,NA
TGTGCCAGCAGTTACTCTGGCTCTGGAAACACCATATATTTT,CASSYSGSGNTIYF,TRBJ1-3,NA,TRBV6-5,NA
TGTGCCAGTGGGGAGGACAGGAACACCGGGGAGCTGTTTTTT,CASGEDRNTGELFF,TRBJ2-2,many,TRBV2,NA
TGCGCCAGCAGCTCGGGGCCCAATTCACCCCTCCACTTT,CASSSGPNSPLHF,TRBJ1-6,few,TRBV5-1,NA
TGTGCCAGCAGCCAAGTTGACCTAACTGGCTACACCTTC,CASSQVDLTGYTF,TRBJ1-2,NA,TRBV3-1,NA
TGTGCCAGCAGCTTAGGCGGGGGGGCCTCAGATACGCAGTATTTT,CASSLGGGASDTQYF,TRBJ2-3,NA,TRBV7-2,TRBD2
TGTGCCAGCAGCTTGGGGGGACAGAAACTGTTTTTT,CASSLGGQKLFF,TRBJ1-4,few,TRBV7-9,TRBD1
TGTGCCAGCACCAATACCGGGGATACGCAGTATTTT,CASTNTGDTQYF,TRBJ2-3,few,TRBV11-2,NA
TGTGCCAGCAGTCCCATCAAACAGGGTAATTACGGGCAAGCTTTCTTT,CASSPIKQGNYGQAFF,TRBJ1-1,NA,TRBV11-3,NA
TGTGCCACCAGTGATAAGGACCGTCACCAAGAGACCCAGTACTTC,CATSDKDRHQETQYF,TRBJ2-5,few,TRBV24-1,NA
TGTGCCAGCAGTGAAGCCCTTTCGACTGGCTACAATGAGCAGTTCTTC,CASSEALSTGYNEQFF,TRBJ2-1,NA,TRBV2,NA
TGTGCCAGCAGCCAAGGGACAGGCTTAAACCTGCCCCAGCATTTT,CASSQGTGLNLPQHF,TRBJ1-5,NA,TRBV5-5,TRBD1
TGTGCCAGCAGTGCCGGACAGAACATGAACACTGAAGCTTTCTTT,CASSAGQNMNTEAFF,TRBJ1-1,NA,TRBV6-2/TRBV6-3,NA
TGTGCCAGCAGTTCCCTAACCCGGGGCGACACTGAAGCTTTCTTT,CASSSLTRGDTEAFF,TRBJ1-1,NA,TRBV6-2/TRBV6-3,NA
TGCGCCAGCAGCTTCCGGTCCCCTCCAGATACGCAGTATTTT,CASSFRSPPDTQYF,TRBJ2-3,NA,TRBV5-1,NA
TGTGCCTGGATTTATGAAACCGGCTATGGCTACACCTTC,CAWIYETGYGYTF,TRBJ1-2,NA,TRBV30,NA
TGCGCCAGCAGCTCGACAGGGGGAACGTATGGCTACACCTTC,CASSSTGGTYGYTF,TRBJ1-2,few,TRBV5-1,TRBD1
TGCAGTGCTACATCCCGGACAGGCCGCGAGTCCTACGAGCAGTACTTC,CSATSRTGRESYEQYF,TRBJ2-7,NA,TRBV20-1,TRBD1
TGTGCCAGCAGCCCCTCCGGGACTAGCGGGTACAATGAGCAGTTCTTC,CASSPSGTSGYNEQFF,TRBJ2-1,NA,TRBV7-2,TRBD2
TGCAGTGCTTTCTCAGGGGGCGGAGAGACCCAGTACTTC,CSAFSGGGETQYF,TRBJ2-5,NA,TRBV20-1,TRBD1
TGTGCCAGCAGCGCACCGGACAGGGGGGCGCGTCAAGAGACCCAGTACTTC,CASSAPDRGARQETQYF,TRBJ2-5,NA,TRBV9,TRBD1
TGTGCCAGCAGCTTAGTGCGACAATCCCAAGAGACCCAGTACTTC,CASSLVRQSQETQYF,TRBJ2-5,NA,TRBV7-2,NA
TGTGCCAGCACCACCCTTGCGGACATTCAGTACTTC,CASTTLADIQYF,TRBJ2-4,few,TRBV12-3/TRBV12-4,NA
TGCGCCAGCAGCTGGGACGGCCTGAACTATGGCTACACCTTC,CASSWDGLNYGYTF,TRBJ1-2,NA,TRBV5-1,NA